This T cell receptor (beta chain) stems from a study of CD8+ T cells in alopecia areata. Study results and limitations: For patients receiving tofacitinib, scalp clonality and expanded CD8+ clones among the top 100 significantly decreased.

The treatment denotes: oral pan-JAK inhibitor, 5-10 mg twice daily. Alopecia areata patients gave lesional scalp punch biopsies and peripheral blood samples. It was cDNA, reverse transcribed from extracted RNA, that served as the sequencing template. Profiling relied on immunoSEQ multiplex PCR, and the TCRdb table lists in-frame clones only, not all of them. The sample lists around 150,000 clones, less than 80% occurring once. This clone has just one count. Its antigen remains unknown. The germline V gene encodes CDR1 LNHDA and CDR2 SQIVND (reference sequence). Trimming pared 2 bases from V and 5 bases from J, leaving 10 bases between. The CDR3 has 14 residues.

This TCR was recovered from a human donor with alopecia areata. The chain joins TRBV19 to TRBJ2-1; D gene uncertain. The specimen comprised CD4+ T cells sorted from blood, sampled at week 24, from a patient treated with tofacitinib. CDR3 residues: CASSIMVSHNEQFF. The DNA for the CDR3 is TGTGCCAGTAGTATAATGGTCAGTCACAATGAGCAGTTCTTC.